The 9 T cell receptor beta chains presented below share a single source sample, sequenced in a study of response to subunit inactivated influenza vaccine. TCRdb redid the calling of the RT-PCR reads with MiXCR, one entry per CDR3 protein. The sample yields some 640,000 distinct CDR3 sequences, roughly 13% seen once. The sample here was PBMCs from blood, taken 14 days before vaccination. The receptors derive from a man aged 45-60 years who received an inactivated influenza vaccine.

This clonotype was counted a few times. The CDR3 nucleotides read TGTGCCAGCAGTTTAGGAGGGGCGAGCGCCGGGGAGCTGTTTTTT. Its translation is CASSLGGASAGELFF. This rearrangement joins TRBV12-3 or TRBV12-4 to TRBJ2-2, with D tentatively TRBD1 or TRBD2 (5 bases each). V dropped 1 base and J dropped 6 bases, with 12 bases sitting between them. The CDR3 has 15 residues.

V usage is TRBV10-3 and J usage is TRBJ2-5; D is undetermined. Germline loops: CDR1 ENHRY, CDR2 SYGVKD. This CDR3 is 14 amino acids long. Trimming cost V 3 bases and J 4 bases, with 12 bases left between them. The chain's CDR3 is CAISDIRNGETQYF. The CDR3 nucleotides read TGTGCCATCAGTGATATCAGGAATGGAGAGACCCAGTACTTC.

This clonotype was observed many times. The germline gene is not matched at one end of the junction; a read error may be the cause. The chain has TRBV5-1 and TRBJ2-1; D unresolved. The CDR3 length is 12 residues. In germline, CDR1 is SGHRS, CDR2 YFSETQ. CDR3 protein: CASSLGSNEQFF. The CDR3 region has the DNA TGTGCCAGCAGTTTAGGCTCCAATGAGCAGTTCTTC.

This clonotype showed up just a few times. CDR3 DNA sequence: TGCGCCAGCAACTCTGGCGGGGATGCGACTGAAGCTTTCTTT. The encoded protein is CASNSGGDATEAFF. The genes are TRBV5-1 and TRBJ1-1; the D is unclear. The CDR3 covers 14 residues. Germline loops: CDR1 SGHRS, CDR2 YFSETQ. V shed 6 bases and J shed 5 bases, with 17 bases lying between them.

This clonotype was recorded a few times. The chain employs TRBV4-1 and TRBJ2-5; D not certain. Per germline, CDR1 MGHRA and CDR2 YSYEKL. The germline V and J ends were trimmed by 1 base and 5 bases, with 8 bases remaining between them. The CDR3 is made up of 13 amino acids. CDR3 sequence reads: CASSQGISETQYF. CDR3 DNA sequence: TGCGCCAGCAGCCAAGGGATTTCGGAGACCCAGTACTTC.

The chain uses TRBV24-1 and TRBJ2-1; 7 nucleotides align to TRBD2. The J segment lost 7 bases and the V segment lost 4 bases, leaving 6 bases of the junction unmatched. The CDR3 covers 14 residues. Germline CDR1 and CDR2: KGHDR and SFDVKD. In DNA form, the CDR3 reads TGTGCCACCAGTGAGAGGGAGGGGTATAATGAGCAGTTCTTC. Its protein is CATSEREGYNEQFF.

This clonotype has a count of ten or more. This sequence joins TRBV12-3 or TRBV12-4 and TRBJ2-5; D ambiguous. The CDR3 contains 14 residues. Trimming removed 6 bases from V and 5 bases from J, with 16 bases in between. The CDR3 DNA reads TGTGCCAGCAGCCCTCTATTGAGAAAGGAGACCCAGTACTTC. This sequence encodes CASSPLLRKETQYF.

This chain joins TRBV7-2 and TRBJ2-5, with 12 bases aligning to TRBD2. Trimming at V came to 5 bases and at J to 3 bases, leaving 4 bases not matched to a gene. The CDR3 has 15 amino acids. Germline lookup yields CDR1 SGHTA and CDR2 FQGNSA. The CDR3 loop reads CASSKGLAGKETQYF. CDR3 sequence (DNA): TGTGCCAGCAGCAAAGGACTAGCGGGGAAAGAGACCCAGTACTTC. Filled out from reference TRBV7-2 and TRBJ2-5, the complete variable domain reads GAGVSQSPSNKVTEKGKDVELRCDPISGHTALYWYRQSLGQGLEFLIYFQGNSAPDKSGLPSDRFSAERTGGSVSTLTIQRTQQEDSAVYLCASSKGLAGKETQYFGPGTRLLVL.

V and J are TRBV6-5 and TRBJ2-7; possibly TRBD1 for D (6 bases). Germline V gene data show CDR1 as MNHEY and CDR2 as SVGAGI. The CDR3 has 18 amino acids. Trimming stripped 2 bases from V and 5 bases from J, with 25 bases between. The CDR3 here is CASSYDHLDSLRAHEQYF. DNA for the CDR3: TGTGCCAGCAGTTACGACCACTTGGACAGTTTGAGGGCCCACGAGCAGTACTTC.